This T cell receptor (beta chain) was sequenced for a study of identifying expanded T cells in peripheral blood (dated by TCRdb to the late 2010s). At the level of the whole study: Technical replicates were generated by sequencing separate aliquots of the same genomic DNA pool, with four replicates compared pairwise. Points the paper makes about the study in general: Variance in clone template counts between approximately two-week samples significantly increased with total template count across all healthy donors. Across all healthy-donor time intervals, the beta-binomial model significantly lowered both the number of clones called differentially abundant and the false-positive rate. The binomial model flagged approximately 1.2 differentially abundant clones between technical replicates but approximately 16 over approximately 2 weeks and 19 over roughly 4 weeks. The authors expected that over much longer intervals, such as months to years, biological variance in healthy repertoires might increase even further.

According to the germline V gene, CDR1 reads SGHTA and CDR2 reads FQGNSA. Including the terminal cysteine and phenylalanine, the CDR3 comprises 15 residues. Kept here is only the CDR3 DNA, which spans 45 bases and is read in frame from base 1. V lost 4 bases and J lost 7 bases, and the count of bases not matched to a germline gene is 10. During the collection period, no infections or other immune events were recorded for the healthy donors. Time-dependent variance in a beta-binomial model of T-cell clone differential abundance was calibrated using healthy-donor blood repertoires as a training cohort. The training cohort was composed of some ten healthy donors, 3 female and 7 male. The donors were between roughly 29 and 70 years old, with an average age of about 47 years. Whole blood from each healthy donor was obtained from a commercial supplier and was collected at three time points roughly 13 days apart. For immunosequencing, genomic DNA was extracted from unsorted whole blood.

The immunoSEQ Assay, which uses bias-controlled multiplex PCR amplification of genomic DNA, was used to profile TCRbeta CDR3 regions. As for the authors' bioinformatics: To quantify the absolute abundance of each unique TCRbeta CDR3 region, the sequences were collapsed and filtered. Two models were used to test differential abundance: a binomial model (Fisher-equivalent) and a beta-binomial model that adds time-dependent variance fitted from healthy donors. Clones with fewer than 5 combined templates were removed, and differential abundance was called for clones with a Benjamini-Hochberg FDR below 0.01. In the beta-binomial model, variance was expressed as a function of the total template count across the two samples, in the form v = (b*log(k)+a)^2. Not all clones reach the TCRdb copy of this immuneACCESS table, which keeps in-frame sequences only. Checked studies attribute under half of the gap to unresolved V genes and leave the rest unexplained. That table is the source of V, J and clone size, and D and trimming were worked out from the DNA. The sample table holds approximately 100,000 clones, of which around nine tenths were seen once. The top ten clones comprise around 4% of the sample.

Of note for this clone: Its cognate antigen has yet to be identified. Base qualities are not at hand, and no much larger clone is one base apart.

Here the chain combines TRBV7-2 and TRBJ2-7; 10 central nucleotides agree with TRBD1. The sample was blood. The receptor was isolated from a person aged 18 to 70 in good health. The DNA is as follows: TGTGCCAGCAGCTCAAACCGGGACAGGGGACTGGAGCAGTACTTC. Its amino acids are CASSSNRDRGLEQYF.